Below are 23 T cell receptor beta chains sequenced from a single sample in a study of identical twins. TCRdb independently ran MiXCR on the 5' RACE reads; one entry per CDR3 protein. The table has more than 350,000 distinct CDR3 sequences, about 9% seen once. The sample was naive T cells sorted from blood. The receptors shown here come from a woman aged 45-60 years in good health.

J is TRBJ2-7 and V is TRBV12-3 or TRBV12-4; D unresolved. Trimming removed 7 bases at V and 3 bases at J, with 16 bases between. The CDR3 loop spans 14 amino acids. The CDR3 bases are TGTGCCAGCACTCAATCCTCGGGTAACTACGAGCAGTACTTC. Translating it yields CASTQSSGNYEQYF.

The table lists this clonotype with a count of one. The CDR3 nucleotides read TGTGCCAGCAGACATTATGACAGCGATAGCAATCAGCCCCAGCATTTT. Translating gives CASRHYDSDSNQPQHF. The V call is TRBV2, the J call TRBJ1-5, with TRBD1 as a possible D gene (5 bases). V was shortened by 6 bases and J by 0 bases, with 15 bases between the two germline ends. Germline loops: CDR1 SNHLY, CDR2 FYNNEI. The CDR3 has 16 residues.

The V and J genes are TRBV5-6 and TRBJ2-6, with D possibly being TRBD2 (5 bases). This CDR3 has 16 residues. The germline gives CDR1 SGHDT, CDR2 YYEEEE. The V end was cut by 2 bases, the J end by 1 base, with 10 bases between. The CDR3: CASSLLRASGANVLTF. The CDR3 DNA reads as TGTGCCAGCAGCTTATTGCGGGCTTCTGGGGCCAACGTCCTGACTTTC.

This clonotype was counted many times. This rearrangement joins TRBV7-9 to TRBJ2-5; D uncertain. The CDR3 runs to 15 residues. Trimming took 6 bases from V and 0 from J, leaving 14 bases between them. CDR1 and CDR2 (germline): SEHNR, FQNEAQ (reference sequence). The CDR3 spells CASRYGTTHQETQYF. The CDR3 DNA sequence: TGTGCCAGCAGATACGGAACTACCCACCAAGAGACCCAGTACTTC.

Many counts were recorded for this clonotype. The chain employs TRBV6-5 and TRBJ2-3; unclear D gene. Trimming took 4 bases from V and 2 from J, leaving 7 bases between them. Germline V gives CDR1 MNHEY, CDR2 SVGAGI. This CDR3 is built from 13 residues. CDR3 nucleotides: TGTGCCAGCAGTTTTGGGTTCACAGATACGCAGTATTTT. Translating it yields CASSFGFTDTQYF.

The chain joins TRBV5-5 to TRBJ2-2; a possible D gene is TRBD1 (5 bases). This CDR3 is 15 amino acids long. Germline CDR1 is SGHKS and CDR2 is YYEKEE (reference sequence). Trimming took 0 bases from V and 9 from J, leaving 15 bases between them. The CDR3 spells CASSLAPRVDWELFF. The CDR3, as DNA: TGTGCCAGCAGCTTGGCCCCCAGGGTCGATTGGGAGCTGTTTTTT. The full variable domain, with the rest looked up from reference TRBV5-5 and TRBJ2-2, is DAGVTQSPTHLIKTRGQQVTLRCSPISGHKSVSWYQQVLGQGPQFIFQYYEKEERGRGNFPDRFSARQFPNYSSELNVNALLLGDSALYLCASSLAPRVDWELFFGEGSRLTVL.

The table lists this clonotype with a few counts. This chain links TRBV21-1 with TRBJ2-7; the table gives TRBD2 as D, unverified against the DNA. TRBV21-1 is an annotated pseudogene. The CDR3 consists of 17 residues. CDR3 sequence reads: CASPLAGGPMESYEQYV. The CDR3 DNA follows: TGTGCCAGCCCCCTAGCGGGAGGGCCAATGGAATCCTACGAGCAGTACGTC.

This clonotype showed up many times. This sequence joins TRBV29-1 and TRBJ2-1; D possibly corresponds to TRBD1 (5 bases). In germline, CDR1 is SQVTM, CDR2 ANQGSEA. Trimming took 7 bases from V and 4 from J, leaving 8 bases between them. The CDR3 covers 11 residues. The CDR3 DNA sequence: TGCAGCGCAGACAGATACAATGAGCAGTTCTTC. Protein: CSADRYNEQFF.

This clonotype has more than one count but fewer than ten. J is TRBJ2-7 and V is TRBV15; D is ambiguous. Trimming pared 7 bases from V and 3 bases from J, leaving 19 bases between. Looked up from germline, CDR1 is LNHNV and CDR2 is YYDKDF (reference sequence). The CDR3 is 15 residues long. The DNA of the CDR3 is TGTGCCACCAACTCCCCGCGACGGGTACTCTACGAGCAGTACTTC. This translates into CATNSPRRVLYEQYF.

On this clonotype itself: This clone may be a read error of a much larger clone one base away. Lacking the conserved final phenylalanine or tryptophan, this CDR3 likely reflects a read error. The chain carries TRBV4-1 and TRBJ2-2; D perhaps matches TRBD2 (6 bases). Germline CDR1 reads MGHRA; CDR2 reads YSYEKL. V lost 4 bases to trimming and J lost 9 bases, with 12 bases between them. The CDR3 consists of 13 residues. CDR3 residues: CASSRVGGRELFL. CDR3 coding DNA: TGCGCCAGCAGCCGCGTCGGGGGACGGGAGCTGTTTTTG.

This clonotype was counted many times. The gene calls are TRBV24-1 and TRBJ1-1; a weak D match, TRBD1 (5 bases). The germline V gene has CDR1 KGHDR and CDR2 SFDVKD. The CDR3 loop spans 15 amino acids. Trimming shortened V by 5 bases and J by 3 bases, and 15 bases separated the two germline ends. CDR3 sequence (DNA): TGTGCCACCAGTGTTACACGGGACGGGGACACTGAAGCTTTCTTT. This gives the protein CATSVTRDGDTEAFF.

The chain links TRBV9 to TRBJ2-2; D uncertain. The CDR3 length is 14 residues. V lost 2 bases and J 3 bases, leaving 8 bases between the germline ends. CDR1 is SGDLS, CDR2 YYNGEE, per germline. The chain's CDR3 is CASSVDRYTGELFF. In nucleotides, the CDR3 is TGTGCCAGCAGCGTGGACCGATACACCGGGGAGCTGTTTTTT. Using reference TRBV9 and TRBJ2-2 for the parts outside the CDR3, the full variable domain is DSGVTQTPKHLITATGQRVTLRCSPRSGDLSVYWYQQSLDQGLQFLIQYYNGEERAKGNILERFSAQQFPDLHSELNLSSLELGDSALYFCASSVDRYTGELFFGEGSRLTVL.

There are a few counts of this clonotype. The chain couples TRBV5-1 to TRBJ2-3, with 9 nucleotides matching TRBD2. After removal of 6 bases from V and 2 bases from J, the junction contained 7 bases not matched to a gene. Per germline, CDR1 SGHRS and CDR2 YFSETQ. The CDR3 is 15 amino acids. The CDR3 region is CASKQTSGPTDTQYF. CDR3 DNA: TGCGCCAGCAAACAGACTAGCGGCCCCACAGATACGCAGTATTTT.

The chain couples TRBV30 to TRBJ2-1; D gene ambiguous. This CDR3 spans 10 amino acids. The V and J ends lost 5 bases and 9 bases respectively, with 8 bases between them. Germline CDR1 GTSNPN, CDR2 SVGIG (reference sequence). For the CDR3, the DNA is TGTGCCTGGGAAGAAAGTGAGCAGTTCTTC. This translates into CAWEESEQFF.

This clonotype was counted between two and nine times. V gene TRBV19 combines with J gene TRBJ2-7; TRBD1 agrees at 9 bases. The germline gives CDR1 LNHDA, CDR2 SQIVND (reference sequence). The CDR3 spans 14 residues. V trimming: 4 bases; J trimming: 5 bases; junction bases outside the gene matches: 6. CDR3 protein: CASSKTGGKDEQYF. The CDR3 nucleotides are TGTGCCAGTAGTAAGACAGGGGGGAAGGACGAGCAGTACTTC. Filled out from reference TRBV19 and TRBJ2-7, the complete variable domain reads DGGITQSPKYLFRKEGQNVTLSCEQNLNHDAMYWYRQDPGQGLRLIYYSQIVNDFQKGDIAEGYSVSREKKESFPLTVTSAQKNPTAFYLCASSKTGGKDEQYFGPGTRLTVT.

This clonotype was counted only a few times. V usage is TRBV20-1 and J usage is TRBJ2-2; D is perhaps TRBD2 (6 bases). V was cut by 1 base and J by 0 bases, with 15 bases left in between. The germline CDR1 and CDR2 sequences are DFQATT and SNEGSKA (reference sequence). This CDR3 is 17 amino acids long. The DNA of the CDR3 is TGCAGTGCTAGAGCGGGAGCCCTCCCTCCGAACACCGGGGAGCTGTTTTTT. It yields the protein CSARAGALPPNTGELFF.

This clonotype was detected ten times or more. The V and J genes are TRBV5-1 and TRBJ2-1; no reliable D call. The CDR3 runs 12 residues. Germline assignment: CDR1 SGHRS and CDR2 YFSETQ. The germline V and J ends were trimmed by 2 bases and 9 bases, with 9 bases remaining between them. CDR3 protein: CASSFGDGEQFF. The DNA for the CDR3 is TGCGCCAGCAGCTTTGGGGATGGTGAGCAGTTCTTC.

The CDR3 coding sequence is TGTGCCAGCAGCGGCAACCGGGACTACCAAGAGACCCAGTACTTC. Its translation: CASSGNRDYQETQYF. This chain uses TRBV21-1 with TRBJ2-5; the D segment call TRBD1 is taken from the table without a DNA check. TRBV21-1 is a pseudogene. The CDR3 length is 15 residues.

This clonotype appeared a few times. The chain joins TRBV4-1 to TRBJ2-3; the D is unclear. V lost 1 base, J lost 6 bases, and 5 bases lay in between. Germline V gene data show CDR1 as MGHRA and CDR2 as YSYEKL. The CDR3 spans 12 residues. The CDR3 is CASSQGIDTQYF. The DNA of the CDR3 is TGCGCCAGCAGCCAAGGAATCGATACGCAGTATTTT.

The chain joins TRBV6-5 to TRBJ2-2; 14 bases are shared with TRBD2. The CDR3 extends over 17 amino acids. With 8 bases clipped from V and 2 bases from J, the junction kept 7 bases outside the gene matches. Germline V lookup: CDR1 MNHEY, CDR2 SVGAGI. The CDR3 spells CASAWGLAGVNTGELFF. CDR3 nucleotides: TGTGCCAGCGCCTGGGGACTAGCGGGAGTAAACACCGGGGAGCTGTTTTTT.

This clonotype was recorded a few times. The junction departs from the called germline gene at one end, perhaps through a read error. The CDR3 DNA reads TGTGCCAGCAGCCTAACTAGGGGATTGAACACTGAAGCTTTCTTT. It is translated as CASSLTRGLNTEAFF. This sequence joins TRBV7-3 and TRBJ1-1, with D maybe TRBD1 (5 bases). Germline loops: CDR1 SGHTA, CDR2 FQGTGA. CDR3 length equals 15 residues.

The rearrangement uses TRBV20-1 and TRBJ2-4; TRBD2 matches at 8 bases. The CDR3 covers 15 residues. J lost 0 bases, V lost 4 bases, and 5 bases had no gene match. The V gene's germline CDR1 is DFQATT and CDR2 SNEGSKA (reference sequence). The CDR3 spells CSANKLAGAKNIQYF. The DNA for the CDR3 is TGCAGTGCTAATAAGCTAGCGGGAGCCAAAAACATTCAGTACTTC.

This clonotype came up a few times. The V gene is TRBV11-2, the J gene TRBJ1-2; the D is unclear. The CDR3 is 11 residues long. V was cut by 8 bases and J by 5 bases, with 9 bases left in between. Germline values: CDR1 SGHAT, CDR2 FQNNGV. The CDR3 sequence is CASREAYGYTF. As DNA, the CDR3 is TGTGCCAGCCGAGAGGCTTATGGCTACACCTTC.